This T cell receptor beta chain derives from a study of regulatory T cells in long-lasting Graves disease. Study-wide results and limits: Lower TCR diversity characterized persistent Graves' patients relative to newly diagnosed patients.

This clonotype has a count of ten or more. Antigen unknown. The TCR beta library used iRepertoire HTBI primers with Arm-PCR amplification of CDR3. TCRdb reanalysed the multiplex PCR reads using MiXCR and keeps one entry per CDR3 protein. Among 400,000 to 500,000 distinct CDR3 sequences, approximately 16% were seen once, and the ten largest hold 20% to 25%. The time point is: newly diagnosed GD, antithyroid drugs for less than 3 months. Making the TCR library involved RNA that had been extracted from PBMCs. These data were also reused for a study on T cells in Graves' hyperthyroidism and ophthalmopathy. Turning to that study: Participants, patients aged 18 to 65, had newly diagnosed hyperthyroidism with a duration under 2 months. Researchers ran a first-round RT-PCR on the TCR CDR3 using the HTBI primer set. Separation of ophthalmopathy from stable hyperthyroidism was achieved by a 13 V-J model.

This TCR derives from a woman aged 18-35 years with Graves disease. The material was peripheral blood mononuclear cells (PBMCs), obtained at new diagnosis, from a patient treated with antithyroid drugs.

In nucleotides, the CDR3 is TGTGCCTGGAGGTGGGGAGCCTTTAATGAAAAACTGTTTTTT. This codes for CAWRWGAFNEKLFF. The chain carries TRBV30 and TRBJ1-4, with D uncertain. Per the germline V gene, CDR1 is GTSNPN and CDR2 is SVGIG (reference sequence). Trimming left V 3 bases short and J 4 bases short, with 12 bases between. The CDR3 has 14 residues.